This record covers a single T cell receptor beta chain. This clonotype was seen a handful of times. The antigen it recognizes is unknown. No per-base quality is available; no much larger clone lies one base away. This sample is part of a study of Graves' ophthalmopathy and Graves' hyperthyroidism listed by TCRdb under 2018. For the wider study: Peripheral blood was collected before any treatment was given, at the time of initial diagnosis. The study used signatures of the TCR beta repertoire to tell Graves' ophthalmopathy apart from Graves' hyperthyroidism and to predict which patients would progress to ophthalmopathy. In total, around 140 blood samples were TCR-sequenced: 40 to 45 ophthalmopathy, some 75 hyperthyroidism and roughly 17 hyperthyroidism-to-ophthalmopathy patients. To explore V-J signatures that distinguish ophthalmopathy from hyperthyroidism, a discovery set of around 100 patients was enrolled, made up of roughly 41 with ophthalmopathy and around 60 with stable hyperthyroidism. An independent validation cohort comprised 18 hyperthyroidism patients and over 15 patients who later progressed from hyperthyroidism to ophthalmopathy. T-cell repertoires of thyroid tissue and blood were compared in six or seven hyperthyroidism patients. Following sampling, methimazole starting at 30 mg daily was administered to hyperthyroidism patients, and high-dose intravenous methylprednisolone was administered to ophthalmopathy patients. General study outcomes and caveats: Sample size was not statistically predetermined, and group allocation was not concealed from the investigators. In validation, the model predicted ophthalmopathy progression with 55% to 71% sensitivity and around 72% specificity; more than ten predicted patients were CT-confirmed with GO in a median of approximately six months. Ophthalmopathy was separated from stable hyperthyroidism by the 13-signature model with about 90% sensitivity and roughly 82% specificity in cross-validation and with 80%/75% in the test set. Most expanded thyroid clonotypes with frequency above 0.001 were also detected in blood, suggesting blood repertoires may reflect the thyroid immune response.

Ophthalmopathy patients had moderately to severely active disease, Clinical Activity Score of at least 3, NOSPECS grade of at least 4, and disease duration under 3 months. Patients with other autoimmune diseases, uncontrolled infections, pregnancy or lactation were excluded from the study. Clinical symptoms, serum thyroxine, TRAb, thyroid ultrasound and orbital computed tomography formed the basis of the diagnosis. Using Ficoll-Paque density gradient centrifugation, PBMCs were isolated from 10 ml of fresh peripheral blood. Total RNA was extracted using Trizol reagent, and RNA quality was checked on an Agilent 2100 Bioanalyzer. TCR beta CDR3 regions were amplified from RNA transcripts for repertoire sequencing. HTBI primers and the Qiagen OneStep RT-PCR kit were used in a first-round RT-PCR, which was followed by a second-round multiplex PCR, size selection and purification. Libraries were sequenced paired-end with 100 bp reads on an Illumina HiSeq2000. On the authors' methods: SOAPnuke was used for read processing, and reads with adapters, uncalled bases, a mean Phred below 15, or no exact constant-primer or identifier match were discarded. COPE v1.2.5 was used to merge the high-quality paired reads. Unique nucleotide sequences were defined as clonotypes and aligned to IMGT TRB V, D and J references using MiTCR v1.1. Only V-J combinations with frequency above 0.0001 were analysed, covering approximately 99% of repertoires. For each V-J combination, a TCR clonal expansion and chaos score was defined as F50 clonal expansion divided by the chaos observed in the TCRdist matrix. Features were reduced by Welch's t-statistics and random forest to over 10 V-J combinations, which fed a naive Bayes classifier. The Morisita-Horn index was used to measure how similar the thyroid and blood repertoires were. The public sequencing data were trimmed at Q25 with fastp and processed into clonotypes with MiXCR by TCRdb, which kept only in-frame beta chains. Entries that share a CDR3 protein sequence are merged under the most common genes and DNA. TCRdb's processing, not the study's, gives the V and J calls here. The sample contains about 240,000 distinct CDR3 sequences, around 42% of them found a single time. The ten largest clones represent approximately 44% of the sample.

Reading from cysteine to phenylalanine, the CDR3 counts 13 amino acids. The only DNA kept is the CDR3, 39 bases in frame from the first base. At the junction V is shortened by 11 bases and J by 0 bases; bases outside the gene matches: 5. CDR1 is given as SEHNR and CDR2 as FQNEAQ, both from the germline V gene (reference sequence). The source is an adult man with Graves' ophthalmopathy. The chain is made from TRBV7-9 and TRBJ2-5; TRBD2 matches 8 bases in the middle. Input material: peripheral blood. The CDR3 here reads CASVAGNQETQYF. Here is the DNA: TGTGCCTCTGTAGCGGGGAACCAAGAGACCCAGTACTTC.